This T cell receptor beta chain was sequenced during a study of T-cell memory formation after mild COVID-19. Overall study findings and caveats: A subset of responding clones appeared in pre-infection memory, suggesting cross-reactive memory joined.

About this clonotype: What it binds is not known.

This CDR3 is 14 amino acids long. CDR1 is ENHRY and CDR2 is SYGVKD in the germline V gene. Deletions cut 6 bases from V and 4 bases from J, with 14 bases between. TCRdb redid the calling of the 5' RACE reads with MiXCR, one entry per CDR3 protein. This table holds under 400,000 distinct CDR3 sequences, approximately 27% found once. The chain couples TRBV10-3 to TRBJ2-3; D perhaps matches TRBD2 (5 bases). Sequenced material: PBMCs or a T cell subset sorted from them (not recorded which). This receptor was obtained from an adult woman who had mild COVID-19 (a few samples of this study predate the infection). Cell type and time point are not known. This CDR3 reads CAISLSGAADTQYF. As DNA, the CDR3 is TGTGCCATCAGCTTAAGCGGCGCCGCAGATACGCAGTATTTT.